This T cell receptor beta chain stems from a study of cytomegalovirus exposure and HLA in healthy donors. Findings and limits, study-wide: Judged likely to be a sequencing artifact was a cluster of highly shared sequence variants. According to reports, the classifier identified cytomegalovirus status with high specificity and sensitivity. In a later analysis, TCR beta V- and J-gene trimming was associated with a missense DCLRE1C variant. What TCR beta sequences reportedly achieved was accurate prediction of HLA-A and HLA-B alleles in most subjects.

The CDR3 runs to 14 residues. Germline V gene lookup returns CDR1 SEHNR and CDR2 FQNEAQ (reference sequence). V shed 5 bases and J 9 bases; nucleotides not matched to a gene: 11. Turning to this clone: As yet, its antigen is unknown.

Both 60 Vbeta primers and 13 Jbeta primers went into the PCR. Measured with immunoSEQ multiplex PCR; TCRdb has only the in-frame clones, and not every one. The table includes about 130,000 clones, around 80% detected once. Sequenced input: PBMCs. This sequence originates from a man aged 25-45 years in good health and CMV-seronegative. J is TRBJ2-5 and V is TRBV7-9; the match to TRBD2 covers 8 bases. The CDR3 spells CASSLGTVGGAQYF. The CDR3 DNA follows: TGTGCCAGCAGCCTCGGGACGGTCGGGGGGGCCCAGTACTTC. The variable domain in full, completed from reference TRBV7-9 and TRBJ2-5, reads DTGVSQNPRHKITKRGQNVTFRCDPISEHNRLYWYRQTLGQGPEFLTYFQNEAQLEKSRLLSDRFSAERPKGSFSTLEIQRTEQGDSAMYLCASSLGTVGGAQYFGPGTRLLVL.